Listed here are 19 T cell receptor beta chains from one sample, sequenced in a study of shared clonotypes between healthy human individuals. Method: immunoSEQ multiplex PCR; TCRdb's copy keeps in-frame clones and lacks some. The sample carries a few million clones, approximately 90% recorded once. The sequencing input was naive CD4+ T cells sorted from blood. Documented subset: CD45RA+ positively selected. Receptors originate from a man younger than 30 in good health.

V gene TRBV7-8 combines with J gene TRBJ1-6; TRBD1 agrees at 9 bases. Germline V gene sequence: CDR1 SGHVS, CDR2 FQNEAQ. The CDR3 has 15 residues. After removal of 5 bases from V and 13 bases from J, the junction contained 12 bases not matched to a gene. CDR3 coding DNA: TGTGCCAGCAGCCTTGGGGGACAGGGAGCTGGCCCCCTCCACTTT. It translates to CASSLGGQGAGPLHF.

This chain uses TRBV19 with TRBJ1-2; TRBD1 aligns across 10 bases. The germline V gene encodes CDR1 LNHDA and CDR2 SQIVND (reference sequence). This CDR3 is built from 15 residues. J was trimmed by 3 bases and V by 3 bases; bases with no gene match: 4. CDR3 protein: CASSMRGTGDYGYTF. The CDR3 DNA sequence: TGTGCCAGTAGTATGAGGGGGACAGGGGACTATGGCTACACCTTC. The entire variable domain, with the rest obtained from reference TRBV19 and TRBJ1-2, is as follows: DGGITQSPKYLFRKEGQNVTLSCEQNLNHDAMYWYRQDPGQGLRLIYYSQIVNDFQKGDIAEGYSVSREKKESFPLTVTSAQKNPTAFYLCASSMRGTGDYGYTFGSGTRLTVV.

The chain has TRBV5-1 and TRBJ2-2; D not certain. The CDR3 covers 17 residues. The germline gives CDR1 SGHRS, CDR2 YFSETQ. V was cut by 2 bases and J by 0 bases, with 14 bases left in between. The CDR3 region is CASSLFHVLSNTGELFF. As DNA, the CDR3 is TGCGCCAGCAGCTTATTTCACGTCCTCTCGAACACCGGGGAGCTGTTTTTT.

This clone has just a few counts. The CDR3 nucleotides are TGTGCCAGCAGTGAACTTACGAACACTGAAGCTTTCTTT. Translation: CASSELTNTEAFF. The V and J genes are TRBV25-1 and TRBJ1-1; D is uncertain. The V end lost 2 bases, the J end lost 1 base, and 5 bases lay between the germline ends. Germline CDR1 and CDR2: MGHDK and SYGVNS. CDR3 length: 13 residues.

This clone was picked up one time. V gene TRBV5-6 combines with J gene TRBJ1-2; TRBD1 matches 8 bases. Trimming removed 9 bases from V and 2 bases from J; junction bases left unmatched: 3. Germline V gene sequence: CDR1 SGHDT, CDR2 YYEEEE. The CDR3 totals 12 residues. As DNA, the CDR3 is TGTGCCACGGGACAGGCCAACTATGGCTACACCTTC. Translated: CATGQANYGYTF.

The J gene is TRBJ1-6, the V gene TRBV9; D not certain. The CDR3 contains 15 residues. CDR1 is SGDLS, CDR2 YYNGEE, per germline. The V gene lost 0 bases and the J gene lost 0 bases, with 4 bases spanning the gap. In DNA form, the CDR3 reads TGTGCCAGCAGCGTAGAAAACTCCTATAATTCACCCCTCCACTTT. Amino acids: CASSVENSYNSPLHF.

In this sample, this clone turned up once. The rearrangement joins TRBV6-1 to TRBJ1-1; D is unresolved. Germline values: CDR1 MNHNS, CDR2 SASEGT. Trimming took off 4 bases at V and 1 base at J, with 16 bases between the two ends. The length of the CDR3 is 16 residues. In nucleotides, the CDR3 is TGTGCCAGCAGTGTAAGACCCGAATTGAAGAACACTGAAGCTTTCTTT. It codes for CASSVRPELKNTEAFF.

Details on this clone: The same CDR3 arises from other DNA sequences in this sample as well. The chain combines TRBV18 with TRBJ1-1; D is uncertain. Germline V lookup: CDR1 KGHSH, CDR2 LQKENI. CDR3 size: 14 residues. V was pared by 1 base and J by 4 bases, with 10 bases between. The CDR3 region has the DNA TGTGCCAGCTCACCACTGGGGTCAGGCACTGAAGCTTTCTTT. Amino acids: CASSPLGSGTEAFF.

The CDR3 sequence is CASSSTRDRDKAFF. The CDR3 bases are TGTGCCAGCAGTTCAACCCGGGACAGGGATAAAGCTTTCTTT. The genes are TRBV6-1 and TRBJ1-1, with 9 bases that match TRBD1. V lost 5 bases, J lost 9 bases, and 10 bases stayed unmatched. The CDR3 contains 14 residues. From germline, CDR1 is MNHNS and CDR2 SASEGT.

Worth noting for this clone: Within the sample, other DNA sequences also encode this same CDR3. The chain has TRBV6-1 and TRBJ2-7, with D possibly matching TRBD2 (5 bases). The germline CDR1 and CDR2 sequences are MNHNS and SASEGT. Trimming removed 3 bases from V and 2 bases from J, with 5 bases in between. This CDR3 spans 12 amino acids. CDR3 amino acids: CASSDGAYEQYF. CDR3 sequence (DNA): TGTGCCAGCAGTGACGGGGCCTACGAGCAGTACTTC.

This chain joins TRBV6-5 and TRBJ2-7; the D gene could be TRBD1 or TRBD2 (5 bases each). The CDR3 is 13 amino acids. Trimming pared 10 bases from V and 3 bases from J, leaving 16 bases between. Per germline, CDR1 MNHEY and CDR2 SVGAGI. The CDR3 here is CATHRGRDYEQYF. The CDR3 nucleotides are TGTGCCACTCACCGGGGCAGGGACTACGAGCAGTACTTC.

The J gene is TRBJ2-7, the V gene TRBV6-1, with D perhaps given as TRBD1 or TRBD2 (5 bases each). There are 12 residues in the CDR3. CDR1 MNHNS and CDR2 SASEGT come from the germline V gene. The V end was cut by 8 bases, the J end by 3 bases, with 11 bases between. The CDR3 DNA reads as TGTGCCAGCGGGGGACGGTTCTACGAGCAGTACTTC. Translation: CASGGRFYEQYF.

About this clone itself: Other DNA sequences in this specimen translate into the identical CDR3. The chain recombines TRBV7-2 with TRBJ1-1; D is unresolved. The V and J ends lost 1 base and 1 base respectively, with 4 bases between them. CDR3 length: 13 residues. Per germline, CDR1 SGHTA and CDR2 FQGNSA. The CDR3 loop reads CASSLERNTEAFF. CDR3 coding DNA: TGTGCCAGCAGCTTAGAGAGGAACACTGAAGCTTTCTTT.

The table lists this clone with a count of one. CDR3 amino acids: CASSLSAGNTIYF. The CDR3 region has the DNA TGTGCCAGCAGCTTAAGCGCTGGAAACACCATATATTTT. The rearrangement links TRBV7-3 to TRBJ1-3; D is undetermined. Between the trimmed V and J ends, which lost 1 base and 2 bases, there was a span of 3 bases. The CDR3 covers 13 residues. CDR1 is SGHTA, CDR2 FQGTGA, per germline.

This chain connects TRBV2 to TRBJ2-7; 8 bases fit TRBD1. Germline-derived CDR1 and CDR2 are SNHLY and FYNNEI. This CDR3 comprises 15 residues. V was clipped by 6 bases and J by 4 bases; unmatched bases: 11. The DNA for the CDR3 is TGTGCCAGCAGAGCCGGGACAGGAGCCCCTTACGAGCAGTACTTC. It encodes CASRAGTGAPYEQYF.

The chain joins TRBV7-9 to TRBJ2-5, with D possibly being TRBD2 (5 bases). CDR1 is SEHNR and CDR2 is FQNEAQ in the germline V gene (reference sequence). Trimming left V 3 bases short and J 5 bases short, with 22 bases between. The CDR3 loop spans 17 amino acids. In nucleotides, the CDR3 is TGTGCCAGCAGCTTGGGCGAGGGATCCCCTATACTGGAGACCCAGTACTTC. As protein: CASSLGEGSPILETQYF.

The chain is built from TRBV6-5 and TRBJ1-5, with D unresolved. The V gene's germline CDR1 is MNHEY and CDR2 SVGAGI. The CDR3 loop spans 13 amino acids. With 2 bases removed from V and 9 bases from J, the gap between germline ends came to 11 bases. This chain's CDR3 is CASSYGQSGPQHF. As DNA, the CDR3 is TGTGCCAGCAGTTACGGGCAATCCGGGCCCCAGCATTTT.

The gene calls are TRBV28 and TRBJ1-2, with 10 bases identical to TRBD1. Germline V gives CDR1 MDHEN, CDR2 SYDVKM. The CDR3 runs 14 residues. The trim removed 2 bases at V and 7 bases at J, leaving 4 bases unmatched. The DNA for the CDR3 is TGTGCCAGCAGTTTAGAAGGACAGGGGGGTGGCTACACCTTC. Protein: CASSLEGQGGGYTF.

The gene calls are TRBV28 and TRBJ1-2, with D unclear. Per germline, CDR1 MDHEN and CDR2 SYDVKM. V was clipped by 2 bases and J by 2 bases, with 12 bases between them. There are 15 residues in the CDR3. The CDR3: CASSLGSTGNYGYTF. The CDR3 DNA reads TGTGCCAGCAGTTTAGGGTCGACGGGAAACTATGGCTACACCTTC.